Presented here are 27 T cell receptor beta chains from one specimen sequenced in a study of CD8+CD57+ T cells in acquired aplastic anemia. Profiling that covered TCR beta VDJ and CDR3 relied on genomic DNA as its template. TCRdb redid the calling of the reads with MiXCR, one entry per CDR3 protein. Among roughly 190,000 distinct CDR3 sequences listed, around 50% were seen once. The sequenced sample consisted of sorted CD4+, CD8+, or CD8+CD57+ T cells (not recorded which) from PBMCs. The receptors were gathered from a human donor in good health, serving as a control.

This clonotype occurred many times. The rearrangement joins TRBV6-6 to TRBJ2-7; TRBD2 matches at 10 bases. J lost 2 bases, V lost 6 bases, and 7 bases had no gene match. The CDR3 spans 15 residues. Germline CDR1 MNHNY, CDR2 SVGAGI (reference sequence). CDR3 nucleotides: TGTGCCAGCAGACCCCAACTAGCGGGGACCTACGAGCAGTACTTC. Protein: CASRPQLAGTYEQYF.

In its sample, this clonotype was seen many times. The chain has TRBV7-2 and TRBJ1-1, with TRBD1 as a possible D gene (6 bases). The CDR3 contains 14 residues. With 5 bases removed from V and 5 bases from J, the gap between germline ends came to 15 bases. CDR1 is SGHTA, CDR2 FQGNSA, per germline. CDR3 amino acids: CASSLGGGRTEAFF. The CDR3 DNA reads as TGTGCCAGCAGCCTAGGAGGGGGGCGGACTGAAGCTTTCTTT.

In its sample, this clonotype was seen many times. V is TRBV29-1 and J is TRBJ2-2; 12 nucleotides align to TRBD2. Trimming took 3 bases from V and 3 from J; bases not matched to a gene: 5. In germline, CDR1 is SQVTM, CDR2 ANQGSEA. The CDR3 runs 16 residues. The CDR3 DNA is TGCAGCGTTGAGCTAGCGGGGGGGCAGGACACCGGGGAGCTGTTTTTT. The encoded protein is CSVELAGGQDTGELFF.

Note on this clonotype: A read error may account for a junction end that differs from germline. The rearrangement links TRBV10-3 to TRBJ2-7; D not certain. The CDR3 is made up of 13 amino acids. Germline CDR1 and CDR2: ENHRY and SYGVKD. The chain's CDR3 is CASSGFQVHEQYF. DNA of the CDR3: TGTGCCAGCAGTGGGTTTCAGGTCCACGAGCAGTACTTC.

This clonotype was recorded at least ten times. CDR3 region: CASSLLRSVGGYTF. CDR3 bases: TGTGCCAGCAGCCTCCTCCGGAGTGTGGGAGGCTACACCTTC. The chain is built from TRBV7-2 and TRBJ1-2; D call uncertain. The CDR3 length is 14 residues. CDR1 is SGHTA and CDR2 is FQGNSA in the germline V gene. With 5 bases removed from V and 8 bases from J, the gap between germline ends came to 18 bases.

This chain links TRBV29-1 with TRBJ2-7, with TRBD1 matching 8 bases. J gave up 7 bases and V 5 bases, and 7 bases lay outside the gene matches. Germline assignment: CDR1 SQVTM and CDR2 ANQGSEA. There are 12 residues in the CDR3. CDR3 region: CSVYRGTREQYF. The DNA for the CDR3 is TGCAGCGTTTACAGGGGGACGCGGGAGCAGTACTTC.

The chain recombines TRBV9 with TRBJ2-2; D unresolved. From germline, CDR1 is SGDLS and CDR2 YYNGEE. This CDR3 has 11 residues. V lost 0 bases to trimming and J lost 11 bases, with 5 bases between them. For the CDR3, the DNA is TGTGCCAGCAGCGTAGGCCCCGAGCTGTTTTTT. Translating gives CASSVGPELFF.

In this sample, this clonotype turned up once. CDR3 sequence: CASSVTGHEFNEQYV. DNA for the CDR3: TGTGCCAGCAGTGTGACAGGGCACGAATTCAACGAGCAGTACGTC. The J gene is TRBJ2-7, the V gene TRBV2; 7 nucleotides agree with TRBD1. V shed 4 bases and J 5 bases; nucleotides not matched to a gene: 11. Germline V gives CDR1 SNHLY, CDR2 FYNNEI. The CDR3 is 15 amino acids.

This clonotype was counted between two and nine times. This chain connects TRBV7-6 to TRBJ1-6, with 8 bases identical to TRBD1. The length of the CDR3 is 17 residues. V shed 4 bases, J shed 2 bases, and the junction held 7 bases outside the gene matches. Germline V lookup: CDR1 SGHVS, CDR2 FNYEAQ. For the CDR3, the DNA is TGTGCCAGCAGCTCAATGACAGGGGCGACCTATAATTCACCCCTCCACTTT. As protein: CASSSMTGATYNSPLHF.

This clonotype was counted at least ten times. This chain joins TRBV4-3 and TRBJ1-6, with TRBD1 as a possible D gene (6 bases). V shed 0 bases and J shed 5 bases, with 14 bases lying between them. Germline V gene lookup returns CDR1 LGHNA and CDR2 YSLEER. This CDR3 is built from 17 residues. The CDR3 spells CASSQDLLPGDNSPLHF. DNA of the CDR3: TGCGCCAGCAGCCAAGATCTCCTACCAGGGGATAATTCACCCCTCCACTTT.

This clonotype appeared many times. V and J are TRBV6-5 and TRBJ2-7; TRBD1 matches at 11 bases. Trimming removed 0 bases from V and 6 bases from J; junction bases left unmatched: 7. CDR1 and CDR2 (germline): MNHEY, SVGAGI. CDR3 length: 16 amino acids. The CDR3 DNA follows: TGTGCCAGCAGTTACTCCAGGACAGGGGGCCTCTCCGAGCAGTACTTC. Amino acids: CASSYSRTGGLSEQYF.

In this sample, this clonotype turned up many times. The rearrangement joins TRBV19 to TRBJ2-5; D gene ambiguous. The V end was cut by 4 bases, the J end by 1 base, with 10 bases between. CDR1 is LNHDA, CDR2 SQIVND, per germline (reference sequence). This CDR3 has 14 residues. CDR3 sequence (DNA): TGTGCCAGTAGTACCTGGAACAGCCAAGAGACCCAGTACTTC. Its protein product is CASSTWNSQETQYF.

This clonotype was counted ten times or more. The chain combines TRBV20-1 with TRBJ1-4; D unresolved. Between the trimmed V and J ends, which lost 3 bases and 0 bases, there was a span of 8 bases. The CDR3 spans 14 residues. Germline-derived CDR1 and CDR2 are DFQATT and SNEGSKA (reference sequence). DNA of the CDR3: TGCAGTGCTAGCGCTATTCCAACTAATGAAAAACTGTTTTTT. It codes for CSASAIPTNEKLFF.

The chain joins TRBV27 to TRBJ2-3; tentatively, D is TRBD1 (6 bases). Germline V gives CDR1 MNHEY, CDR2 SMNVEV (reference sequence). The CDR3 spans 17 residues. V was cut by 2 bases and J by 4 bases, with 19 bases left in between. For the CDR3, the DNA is TGTGCCAGCAGTTTAGAGGGCGACAGGCAATGGGCAGATACGCAGTATTTT. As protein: CASSLEGDRQWADTQYF.

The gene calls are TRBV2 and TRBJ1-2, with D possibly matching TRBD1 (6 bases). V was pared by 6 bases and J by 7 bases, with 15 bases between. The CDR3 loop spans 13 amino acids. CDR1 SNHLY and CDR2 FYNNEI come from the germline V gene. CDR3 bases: TGTGCCAGCAGCCTGGACAGCCCTGCTGGCTACACCTTC. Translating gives CASSLDSPAGYTF.

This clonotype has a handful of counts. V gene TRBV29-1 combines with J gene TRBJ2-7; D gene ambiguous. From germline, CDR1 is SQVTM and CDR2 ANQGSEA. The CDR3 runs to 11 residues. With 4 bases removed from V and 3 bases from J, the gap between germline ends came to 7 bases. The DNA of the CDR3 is TGCAGCGTTGCGGACGGCTACGAGCAGTACTTC. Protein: CSVADGYEQYF.

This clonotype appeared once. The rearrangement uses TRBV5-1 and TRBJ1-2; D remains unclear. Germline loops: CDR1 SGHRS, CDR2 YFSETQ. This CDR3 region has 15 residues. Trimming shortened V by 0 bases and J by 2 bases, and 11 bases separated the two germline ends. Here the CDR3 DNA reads TGCGCCAGCAGCTTGGGCGGCAGTGTGAACTATGGCTACACCTTC. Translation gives CASSLGGSVNYGYTF.

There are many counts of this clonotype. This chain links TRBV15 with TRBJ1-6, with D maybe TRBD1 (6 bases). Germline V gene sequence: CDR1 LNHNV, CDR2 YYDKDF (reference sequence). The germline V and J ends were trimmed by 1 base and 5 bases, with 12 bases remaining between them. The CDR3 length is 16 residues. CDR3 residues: CATSRGTGLNNSPLHF. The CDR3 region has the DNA TGTGCCACCAGCAGAGGCACAGGGCTGAATAATTCACCCCTCCACTTT.

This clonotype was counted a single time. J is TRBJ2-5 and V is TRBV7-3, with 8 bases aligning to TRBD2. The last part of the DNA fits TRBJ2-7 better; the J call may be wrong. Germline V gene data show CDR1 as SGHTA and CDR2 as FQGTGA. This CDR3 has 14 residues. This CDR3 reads CASGGLAGTYEQYF. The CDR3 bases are TGTGCCAGCGGGGGGTTAGCGGGGACGTACGAGCAGTACTTC.

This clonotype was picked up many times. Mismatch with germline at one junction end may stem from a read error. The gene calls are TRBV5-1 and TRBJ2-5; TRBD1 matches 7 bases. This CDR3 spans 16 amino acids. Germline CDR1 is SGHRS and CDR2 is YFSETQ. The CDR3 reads CASSLDGTAYQETRYF. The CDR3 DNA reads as TGCGCCAGCAGCTTGGACGGGACAGCGTACCAAGAGACCCGGTACTTC.

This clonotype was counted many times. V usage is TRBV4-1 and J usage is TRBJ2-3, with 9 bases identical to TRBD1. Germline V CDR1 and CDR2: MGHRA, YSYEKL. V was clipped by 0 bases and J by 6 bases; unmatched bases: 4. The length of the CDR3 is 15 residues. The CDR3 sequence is CASSQDGQGRDTQYF. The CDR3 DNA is TGCGCCAGCAGCCAAGATGGACAGGGGCGGGATACGCAGTATTTT.

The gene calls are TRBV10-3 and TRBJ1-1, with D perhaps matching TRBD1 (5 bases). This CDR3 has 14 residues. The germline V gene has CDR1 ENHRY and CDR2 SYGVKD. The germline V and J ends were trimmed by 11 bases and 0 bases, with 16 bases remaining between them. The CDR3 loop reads CAVGGAPVNTEAFF. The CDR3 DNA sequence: TGTGCCGTAGGTGGGGCACCAGTGAACACTGAAGCTTTCTTT.

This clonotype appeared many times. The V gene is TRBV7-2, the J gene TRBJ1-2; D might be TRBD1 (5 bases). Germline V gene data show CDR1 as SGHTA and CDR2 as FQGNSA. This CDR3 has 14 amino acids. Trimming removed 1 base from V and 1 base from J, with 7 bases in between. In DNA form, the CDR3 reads TGTGCCAGCAGCTTAGGTGGGGGTAACTATGGCTACACCTTC. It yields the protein CASSLGGGNYGYTF.

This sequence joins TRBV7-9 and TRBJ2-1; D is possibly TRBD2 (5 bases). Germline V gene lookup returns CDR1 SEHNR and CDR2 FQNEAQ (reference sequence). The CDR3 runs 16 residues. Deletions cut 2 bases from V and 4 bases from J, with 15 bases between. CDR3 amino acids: CASSLSPEIAYNEQFF. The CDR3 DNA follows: TGTGCCAGCAGCTTATCTCCAGAAATAGCGTACAATGAGCAGTTCTTC.

The CDR3, as DNA: TGTGCCAGCAGCCGACCGGACAGGGCGACCCAGTACTTC. This translates into CASSRPDRATQYF. The rearrangement joins TRBV14 to TRBJ2-5, with 8 bases lining up with TRBD1. Germline lookup yields CDR1 SGHDN and CDR2 FVKESK. The junction had 5 bases not matched to a gene; V was cut back by 4 bases and J by 7 bases. CDR3 length: 13 amino acids.

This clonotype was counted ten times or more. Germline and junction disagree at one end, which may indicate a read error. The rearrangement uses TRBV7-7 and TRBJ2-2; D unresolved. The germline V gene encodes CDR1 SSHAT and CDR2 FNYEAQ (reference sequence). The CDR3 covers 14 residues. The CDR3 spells CASSLQENTGELFF. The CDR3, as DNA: TGTGCTAGCAGCTTGCAGGAGAACACCGGGGAGCTGTTTTTT.

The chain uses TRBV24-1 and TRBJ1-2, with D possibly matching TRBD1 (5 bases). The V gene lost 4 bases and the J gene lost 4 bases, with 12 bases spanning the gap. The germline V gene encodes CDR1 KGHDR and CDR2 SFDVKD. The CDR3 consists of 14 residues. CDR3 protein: CATSDPTAGYGYTF. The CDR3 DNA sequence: TGTGCCACCAGTGACCCGACAGCCGGCTATGGCTACACCTTC.